These 21 T cell receptor beta chains share one sample of origin, sequenced in a study of long-term antiretroviral therapy in people with HIV. The authors ran the immunoSEQ assay, v3.0, at survey level. TCRdb's table, derived via immunoSEQ multiplex PCR, lists solely in-frame clones and lacks some. The table records 7,500 to 9,500 clones, roughly 84% of them present only once. Source: unsorted PBMCs, taken 0.3 years before starting antiretroviral therapy. Receptors were obtained from a man aged 25 to 45 with HIV.

V gene TRBV5-5 combines with J gene TRBJ2-3; possible D gene TRBD1, 5 bases. Germline lookup yields CDR1 SGHKS and CDR2 YYEKEE (reference sequence). CDR3 length: 16 residues. The germline V and J ends were trimmed by 6 bases and 2 bases, with 19 bases remaining between them. In DNA, the CDR3 is TGTGCCAGCATCCCTGCCATAGGGGCCGACACAGATACGCAGTATTTT. Translating it yields CASIPAIGADTDTQYF.

The V gene is TRBV4-3, the J gene TRBJ1-1, with TRBD1 matching over 9 bases. The CDR3 totals 16 residues. The germline gives CDR1 LGHNA, CDR2 YSLEER. Trimming cost V 0 bases and J 2 bases; bases outside gene matches: 4. CDR3 sequence: CASSQEPGQGNTEAFF. In DNA form, the CDR3 reads TGCGCCAGCAGCCAAGAACCGGGACAGGGAAACACTGAAGCTTTCTTT.

The CDR3 loop is CATTIVDRGSNTEAFF. As DNA, the CDR3 is TGTGCCACCACAATAGTAGATCGGGGGAGTAACACTGAAGCTTTCTTT. The V gene is TRBV15, the J gene TRBJ1-1; D is possibly TRBD1 (5 bases). Trimming left V 7 bases short and J 2 bases short, with 20 bases between. The CDR3 contains 16 residues. Germline V CDR1 and CDR2: LNHNV, YYDKDF (reference sequence).

The V and J genes are TRBV28 and TRBJ2-2; TRBD2 might be the D (7 bases). Per the germline V gene, CDR1 is MDHEN and CDR2 is SYDVKM. The CDR3 runs to 15 residues. V gave up 4 bases and J gave up 2 bases, with 11 bases separating them. The CDR3 sequence: CASSWRGLNTGELFF. CDR3 bases: TGTGCCAGCAGTTGGCGGGGGCTCAACACCGGGGAGCTGTTTTTT.

The CDR3 spells CASSQEAGYEQYF. CDR3 in DNA: TGTGCCAGCAGCCAAGAGGCGGGGTACGAGCAGTACTTC. V and J are TRBV14 and TRBJ2-7, with D perhaps matching TRBD2 (6 bases). V was cut by 0 bases and J by 4 bases, with 7 bases left in between. CDR1 SGHDN and CDR2 FVKESK come from the germline V gene. This CDR3 region has 13 residues.

By share, this clone ranks as medium-sized. The chain carries TRBV4-3 and TRBJ1-5; a possible D gene is TRBD1 (5 bases). Trimming took off 1 base at V and 2 bases at J, with 9 bases between the two ends. The CDR3 has 15 amino acids. Germline V gene data show CDR1 as LGHNA and CDR2 as YSLEER. CDR3 DNA: TGCGCCAGCAGCCAAGCAGGGATGGGCAATCAGCCCCAGCATTTT. Translation gives CASSQAGMGNQPQHF.

This clone was seen a few times. The rearrangement joins TRBV4-3 to TRBJ2-7; TRBD1 agrees at 7 bases. This CDR3 spans 14 amino acids. V lost 3 bases to trimming and J lost 0 bases; unmatched junction nucleotides: 2. Looked up from germline, CDR1 is LGHNA and CDR2 is YSLEER. In DNA form, the CDR3 reads TGCGCCAGCAGCCAGGACAGGTACTCCTACGAGCAGTACTTC. It yields the protein CASSQDRYSYEQYF.

The chain is built from TRBV30 and TRBJ2-3; D perhaps matches TRBD2 (5 bases). The CDR3 sequence is 15 residues long. Per germline, CDR1 GTSNPN and CDR2 SVGIG (reference sequence). V gave up 1 base and J gave up 4 bases, with 15 bases separating them. In DNA, the CDR3 is TGTGCCTGGAGTGGAGGGTCCAAGGTAGCAGATACGCAGTATTTT. Protein product: CAWSGGSKVADTQYF.

This chain connects TRBV25-1 to TRBJ2-2; perhaps TRBD1 as D (6 bases). From germline, CDR1 is MGHDK and CDR2 SYGVNS. The CDR3 is 17 amino acids. Trimming removed 3 bases at V and 2 bases at J, with 16 bases between. The CDR3 here is CASSDGRWTDNTGELFF. CDR3 DNA: TGTGCCAGCAGTGATGGGCGATGGACAGACAACACCGGGGAGCTGTTTTTT.

In this sample, this clone turned up a few times. This chain's CDR3 is CAWLLNTEAFF. DNA of the CDR3: TGTGCCTGGCTGCTGAACACTGAAGCTTTCTTT. V usage is TRBV30 and J usage is TRBJ1-1; D is undetermined. V was pared by 5 bases and J by 0 bases, with 4 bases between. The CDR3 loop spans 11 amino acids. Germline CDR1 reads GTSNPN; CDR2 reads SVGIG (reference sequence).

The gene calls are TRBV11-1 and TRBJ2-7, with D unresolved. The V end lost 5 bases, the J end lost 1 base, and 12 bases lay between the germline ends. The V gene's germline CDR1 is SGHAT and CDR2 FQDESV (reference sequence). The length of the CDR3 is 14 residues. The CDR3 sequence is CASSLGPASYEQYF. Here the CDR3 DNA reads TGTGCCAGCAGCCTCGGGCCAGCATCCTACGAGCAGTACTTC.

The J gene is TRBJ2-7, the V gene TRBV28; 15 positions match TRBD2. The CDR3 totals 16 residues. Per germline, CDR1 MDHEN and CDR2 SYDVKM. J lost 5 bases, V lost 5 bases, and 7 bases had no gene match. The CDR3 spells CASSGQGLAGGNEQYF. DNA for the CDR3: TGTGCCAGCAGTGGCCAGGGACTAGCGGGAGGTAACGAGCAGTACTTC.

CDR3 in DNA: TGTGCCAGCAGGGGACAGGGGGGTAGCAATCAGCCCCAGCATTTT. It yields the protein CASRGQGGSNQPQHF. The chain employs TRBV2 and TRBJ1-5; 11 positions match TRBD1. The CDR3 has 15 amino acids. V shed 6 bases, J shed 0 bases, and the junction held 1 base outside the gene matches. Looked up from germline, CDR1 is SNHLY and CDR2 is FYNNEI.

The chain carries TRBV5-1 and TRBJ2-1, with D perhaps given as TRBD1 or TRBD2 (5 bases each). CDR1 is SGHRS, CDR2 YFSETQ, per germline. The CDR3 is 18 amino acids. Trimming pared 4 bases from V and 0 bases from J, leaving 20 bases between. The CDR3 DNA is TGCGCCAGCAGCCCCCCAGCGGCAGGGCTTAGCTCCTACAATGAGCAGTTCTTC. This translates into CASSPPAAGLSSYNEQFF.

This clone was detected only a few times. The chain recombines TRBV6-5 with TRBJ2-7, with D perhaps TRBD2 (6 bases). CDR3 length: 16 residues. Germline CDR1 reads MNHEY; CDR2 reads SVGAGI. V lost 4 bases to trimming and J lost 1 base, with 17 bases between them. CDR3 sequence (DNA): TGTGCCAGCAGTTCCCTCTTAACTAGCCGGTCCTACGAGCAGTACTTC. Protein sequence: CASSSLLTSRSYEQYF.

The chain carries TRBV14 and TRBJ2-2; the match to TRBD1 covers 7 bases. The CDR3 covers 14 residues. Trimming took 4 bases from V and 2 from J; bases not matched to a gene: 1. In germline, CDR1 is SGHDN, CDR2 FVKESK. The CDR3: CASSRDSNTGELFF. The CDR3 DNA reads TGTGCCAGCAGCCGGGACAGCAACACCGGGGAGCTGTTTTTT. Full variable domain (rest looked up from reference TRBV14 and TRBJ2-2): EAGVTQFPSHSVIEKGQTVTLRCDPISGHDNLYWYRRVMGKEIKFLLHFVKESKQDESGMPNNRFLAERTGGTYSTLKVQPAELEDSGVYFCASSRDSNTGELFFGEGSRLTVL.

V and J are TRBV4-3 and TRBJ1-2; a possible D gene is TRBD1 (5 bases). The V and J ends lost 0 bases and 10 bases respectively, with 15 bases between them. Per the germline V gene, CDR1 is LGHNA and CDR2 is YSLEER. The CDR3 runs 14 residues. The CDR3 is CASSQESGARPYTF. The CDR3 nucleotides read TGCGCCAGCAGCCAAGAGAGCGGGGCAAGACCCTACACCTTC.

The J gene is TRBJ1-1, the V gene TRBV29-1, with a possible D match to TRBD1 (5 bases). V lost 7 bases and J lost 8, with 14 bases in between. The germline V gene has CDR1 SQVTM and CDR2 ANQGSEA. The CDR3 consists of 11 residues. The CDR3 loop is CSGIGTWEAFF. DNA of the CDR3: TGCAGCGGAATTGGGACGTGGGAAGCTTTCTTT. The whole variable domain, remainder taken from reference TRBV29-1 and TRBJ1-1, is SAVISQKPSRDICQRGTSLTIQCQVDSQVTMMFWYRQQPGQSLTLIATANQGSEATYESGFVIDKFPISRPNLTFSTLTVSNMSPEDSSIYLCSGIGTWEAFFGQGTRLTVV.

The chain has TRBV4-3 and TRBJ2-2; 12 bases are shared with TRBD2. Looked up from germline, CDR1 is LGHNA and CDR2 is YSLEER. V was pared by 0 bases and J by 6 bases, with 5 bases of the junction left unmatched. The CDR3 has 17 residues. The chain's CDR3 is CASSQELLAGGPGELFF. CDR3 coding DNA: TGCGCCAGCAGCCAAGAATTGCTAGCGGGAGGGCCCGGGGAGCTGTTTTTT.

This clone was recorded once. This chain uses TRBV10-3 with TRBJ1-1; weak D call: TRBD1 (5 bases). The CDR3 contains 14 residues. V was clipped by 7 bases and J by 10 bases, with 22 bases between them. Germline CDR1 is ENHRY and CDR2 is SYGVKD. CDR3 DNA: TGTGCCATCAAAAGTTCAGGGTTAGATAGACCAGCTTTCTTT. This gives the protein CAIKSSGLDRPAFF.

By frequency in the sample, this clone is medium-sized. The chain couples TRBV6-6 to TRBJ1-3, with a tentative D call TRBD1 (6 bases). Germline V gene data show CDR1 as MNHNY and CDR2 as SVGAGI (reference sequence). V lost 6 bases and J lost 4, with 19 bases in between. CDR3 length equals 16 residues. CDR3 residues: CASSPPGHLRGNTIYF. The DNA of the CDR3 is TGTGCCAGCAGCCCCCCGGGACACTTAAGGGGAAACACCATATATTTT.